This TCR beta chain was identified in a study of human CD4 T cells and Enterobacteriaceae. The memory gate held CD4+ cells that were not CD45RA+CCR7+CD95- naive cells, over 98% pure. Healthy donor blood came from Swiss blood donation centers. The method was immunoSEQ multiplex PCR; TCRdb's version includes in-frame clones alone and lacks a portion of them. The data show about 29,000 clones, about 80% seen once. Germline V gene lookup returns CDR1 SQVTM and CDR2 ANQGSEA. This CDR3 has 12 amino acids. V gave up 3 bases and J gave up 5 bases, with 10 bases separating them. This clone turned up a few times. Its specificity is not known. Study-wide points: Ex vivo reactivity came only from nucleotide matches to CFSE-low cultures.

The receptor comes from a human donor in good health. The sequencing sample was made of memory CD4+ T cells from blood. J is TRBJ1-2 and V is TRBV29-1; D is uncertain. The CDR3 DNA reads as TGCAGCGTTGATTACCTGACATATGGCTACACCTTC. Protein sequence: CSVDYLTYGYTF.